This T cell receptor (beta chain) emerged from a study of blood T cell repertoires in COVID-19 (dated by TCRdb to about 2020). About the study as a whole: The collaborator samples originated in the United States, Italy and Spain and spanned the acute and convalescent phases of COVID-19. The prospective study material was composed of cDNA or gDNA derived from T cells, B-cell-depleted T cells, or PBMCs. The dataset comprised deeply sampled blood TCRbeta repertoires from subjects exposed to, actively infected with, or recovered from COVID-19. The repertoires were released in a freely available public database intended as a resource for research on the immune response to SARS-CoV-2. Samples were obtained from the ongoing ImmuneRACE study (first 160 participants) and from 1,254 subjects provided by 6 global collaborators. A de-identified subject ID, COVID-19 status, age in years and sex were almost always included in the sample metadata. Where available, HLA class I and class II types were obtained from metadata supplied by the sample provider rather than from assay-based typing. General conclusions and limits of the study: Clinical and demographic metadata were provided uncurated, with the amount varying by source and participant.

Whole blood was collected in K2EDTA tubes by collaborating institutions according to the institutions' own protocols. Collaborator samples were shipped for TCRbeta analysis as frozen whole blood, isolated PBMCs, or DNA extracted from either sample type. Via the germline V gene, CDR1 is SGHRS and CDR2 YFSETQ. The CDR3 covers 15 residues, taking in both the cysteine and the phenylalanine. CDR3 DNA is the only sequence kept; it has 45 bases, read in frame from the first base. Cut back by 4 bases and 0 bases, the V and J ends lie 11 bases apart. With respect to this clone: Its antigen remains undetermined. There are no base qualities to consult, and no much larger clone falls within one base.

TCRbeta CDR3 regions were amplified from genomic DNA by means of the immunoSEQ Assay, a bias-controlled multiplex PCR. The original pipeline was this. The number of nucleated cells in each sample was estimated from the amplification of reference gene primers within the assay. Sequence reads were collapsed and filtered to measure the absolute abundance of every unique TCRbeta CDR3 rearrangement. For each sample, productive Simpson clonality was calculated as the square root of Simpson's diversity index across productive rearrangements. Held by TCRdb, this immuneACCESS table contains in-frame sequences only and omits some clones. Under half of the omission traces to an unresolved V gene where checked; the cause of the rest is unknown. V and J calls and clone size come straight from that table; D and trimming were deduced from the DNA. For this sample the table gives about 440,000 clones, of which roughly 91% were detected only once. More than 4% of the sample comes from the top ten.

The specimen sequenced was peripheral blood. The sequence joins TRBV5-1 to TRBJ1-5; no D segment can be confidently identified. The sequence derives from a woman aged 30 to 39 with acute or convalescent COVID-19. The CDR3 amino acid sequence is: CASSLTDFSNQPQHF. The nucleotide sequence is given as TGCGCCAGCAGCCTCACGGACTTTAGCAATCAGCCCCAGCATTTT.